This TCR beta chain was recorded in a study of blood T cell repertoires in COVID-19. TCRdb's table, derived via immunoSEQ multiplex PCR, lists solely in-frame clones and lacks some. The top ten hold about 9.4% of the sample, which has roughly 350,000 clones, more than 75% seen once. This CDR3 is 13 amino acids long. Germline CDR1 LNHDA, CDR2 SQIVND (reference sequence). V shed 8 bases and J shed 5 bases, with 12 bases lying between them. This clone was detected only once. Seattle-derived patients entered the study during active infection and were followed longitudinally. This sequence originates from a woman in her twenties or thirties with COVID-19, enrolled during active disease. The J gene is TRBJ2-2, the V gene TRBV19; weak D call: TRBD2 (6 bases). The sequenced sample was peripheral blood. The CDR3 coding sequence is TGTGCCAGTCGGGTGAGCGGGACCGGGGAGCTGTTTTTT. Translated: CASRVSGTGELFF.